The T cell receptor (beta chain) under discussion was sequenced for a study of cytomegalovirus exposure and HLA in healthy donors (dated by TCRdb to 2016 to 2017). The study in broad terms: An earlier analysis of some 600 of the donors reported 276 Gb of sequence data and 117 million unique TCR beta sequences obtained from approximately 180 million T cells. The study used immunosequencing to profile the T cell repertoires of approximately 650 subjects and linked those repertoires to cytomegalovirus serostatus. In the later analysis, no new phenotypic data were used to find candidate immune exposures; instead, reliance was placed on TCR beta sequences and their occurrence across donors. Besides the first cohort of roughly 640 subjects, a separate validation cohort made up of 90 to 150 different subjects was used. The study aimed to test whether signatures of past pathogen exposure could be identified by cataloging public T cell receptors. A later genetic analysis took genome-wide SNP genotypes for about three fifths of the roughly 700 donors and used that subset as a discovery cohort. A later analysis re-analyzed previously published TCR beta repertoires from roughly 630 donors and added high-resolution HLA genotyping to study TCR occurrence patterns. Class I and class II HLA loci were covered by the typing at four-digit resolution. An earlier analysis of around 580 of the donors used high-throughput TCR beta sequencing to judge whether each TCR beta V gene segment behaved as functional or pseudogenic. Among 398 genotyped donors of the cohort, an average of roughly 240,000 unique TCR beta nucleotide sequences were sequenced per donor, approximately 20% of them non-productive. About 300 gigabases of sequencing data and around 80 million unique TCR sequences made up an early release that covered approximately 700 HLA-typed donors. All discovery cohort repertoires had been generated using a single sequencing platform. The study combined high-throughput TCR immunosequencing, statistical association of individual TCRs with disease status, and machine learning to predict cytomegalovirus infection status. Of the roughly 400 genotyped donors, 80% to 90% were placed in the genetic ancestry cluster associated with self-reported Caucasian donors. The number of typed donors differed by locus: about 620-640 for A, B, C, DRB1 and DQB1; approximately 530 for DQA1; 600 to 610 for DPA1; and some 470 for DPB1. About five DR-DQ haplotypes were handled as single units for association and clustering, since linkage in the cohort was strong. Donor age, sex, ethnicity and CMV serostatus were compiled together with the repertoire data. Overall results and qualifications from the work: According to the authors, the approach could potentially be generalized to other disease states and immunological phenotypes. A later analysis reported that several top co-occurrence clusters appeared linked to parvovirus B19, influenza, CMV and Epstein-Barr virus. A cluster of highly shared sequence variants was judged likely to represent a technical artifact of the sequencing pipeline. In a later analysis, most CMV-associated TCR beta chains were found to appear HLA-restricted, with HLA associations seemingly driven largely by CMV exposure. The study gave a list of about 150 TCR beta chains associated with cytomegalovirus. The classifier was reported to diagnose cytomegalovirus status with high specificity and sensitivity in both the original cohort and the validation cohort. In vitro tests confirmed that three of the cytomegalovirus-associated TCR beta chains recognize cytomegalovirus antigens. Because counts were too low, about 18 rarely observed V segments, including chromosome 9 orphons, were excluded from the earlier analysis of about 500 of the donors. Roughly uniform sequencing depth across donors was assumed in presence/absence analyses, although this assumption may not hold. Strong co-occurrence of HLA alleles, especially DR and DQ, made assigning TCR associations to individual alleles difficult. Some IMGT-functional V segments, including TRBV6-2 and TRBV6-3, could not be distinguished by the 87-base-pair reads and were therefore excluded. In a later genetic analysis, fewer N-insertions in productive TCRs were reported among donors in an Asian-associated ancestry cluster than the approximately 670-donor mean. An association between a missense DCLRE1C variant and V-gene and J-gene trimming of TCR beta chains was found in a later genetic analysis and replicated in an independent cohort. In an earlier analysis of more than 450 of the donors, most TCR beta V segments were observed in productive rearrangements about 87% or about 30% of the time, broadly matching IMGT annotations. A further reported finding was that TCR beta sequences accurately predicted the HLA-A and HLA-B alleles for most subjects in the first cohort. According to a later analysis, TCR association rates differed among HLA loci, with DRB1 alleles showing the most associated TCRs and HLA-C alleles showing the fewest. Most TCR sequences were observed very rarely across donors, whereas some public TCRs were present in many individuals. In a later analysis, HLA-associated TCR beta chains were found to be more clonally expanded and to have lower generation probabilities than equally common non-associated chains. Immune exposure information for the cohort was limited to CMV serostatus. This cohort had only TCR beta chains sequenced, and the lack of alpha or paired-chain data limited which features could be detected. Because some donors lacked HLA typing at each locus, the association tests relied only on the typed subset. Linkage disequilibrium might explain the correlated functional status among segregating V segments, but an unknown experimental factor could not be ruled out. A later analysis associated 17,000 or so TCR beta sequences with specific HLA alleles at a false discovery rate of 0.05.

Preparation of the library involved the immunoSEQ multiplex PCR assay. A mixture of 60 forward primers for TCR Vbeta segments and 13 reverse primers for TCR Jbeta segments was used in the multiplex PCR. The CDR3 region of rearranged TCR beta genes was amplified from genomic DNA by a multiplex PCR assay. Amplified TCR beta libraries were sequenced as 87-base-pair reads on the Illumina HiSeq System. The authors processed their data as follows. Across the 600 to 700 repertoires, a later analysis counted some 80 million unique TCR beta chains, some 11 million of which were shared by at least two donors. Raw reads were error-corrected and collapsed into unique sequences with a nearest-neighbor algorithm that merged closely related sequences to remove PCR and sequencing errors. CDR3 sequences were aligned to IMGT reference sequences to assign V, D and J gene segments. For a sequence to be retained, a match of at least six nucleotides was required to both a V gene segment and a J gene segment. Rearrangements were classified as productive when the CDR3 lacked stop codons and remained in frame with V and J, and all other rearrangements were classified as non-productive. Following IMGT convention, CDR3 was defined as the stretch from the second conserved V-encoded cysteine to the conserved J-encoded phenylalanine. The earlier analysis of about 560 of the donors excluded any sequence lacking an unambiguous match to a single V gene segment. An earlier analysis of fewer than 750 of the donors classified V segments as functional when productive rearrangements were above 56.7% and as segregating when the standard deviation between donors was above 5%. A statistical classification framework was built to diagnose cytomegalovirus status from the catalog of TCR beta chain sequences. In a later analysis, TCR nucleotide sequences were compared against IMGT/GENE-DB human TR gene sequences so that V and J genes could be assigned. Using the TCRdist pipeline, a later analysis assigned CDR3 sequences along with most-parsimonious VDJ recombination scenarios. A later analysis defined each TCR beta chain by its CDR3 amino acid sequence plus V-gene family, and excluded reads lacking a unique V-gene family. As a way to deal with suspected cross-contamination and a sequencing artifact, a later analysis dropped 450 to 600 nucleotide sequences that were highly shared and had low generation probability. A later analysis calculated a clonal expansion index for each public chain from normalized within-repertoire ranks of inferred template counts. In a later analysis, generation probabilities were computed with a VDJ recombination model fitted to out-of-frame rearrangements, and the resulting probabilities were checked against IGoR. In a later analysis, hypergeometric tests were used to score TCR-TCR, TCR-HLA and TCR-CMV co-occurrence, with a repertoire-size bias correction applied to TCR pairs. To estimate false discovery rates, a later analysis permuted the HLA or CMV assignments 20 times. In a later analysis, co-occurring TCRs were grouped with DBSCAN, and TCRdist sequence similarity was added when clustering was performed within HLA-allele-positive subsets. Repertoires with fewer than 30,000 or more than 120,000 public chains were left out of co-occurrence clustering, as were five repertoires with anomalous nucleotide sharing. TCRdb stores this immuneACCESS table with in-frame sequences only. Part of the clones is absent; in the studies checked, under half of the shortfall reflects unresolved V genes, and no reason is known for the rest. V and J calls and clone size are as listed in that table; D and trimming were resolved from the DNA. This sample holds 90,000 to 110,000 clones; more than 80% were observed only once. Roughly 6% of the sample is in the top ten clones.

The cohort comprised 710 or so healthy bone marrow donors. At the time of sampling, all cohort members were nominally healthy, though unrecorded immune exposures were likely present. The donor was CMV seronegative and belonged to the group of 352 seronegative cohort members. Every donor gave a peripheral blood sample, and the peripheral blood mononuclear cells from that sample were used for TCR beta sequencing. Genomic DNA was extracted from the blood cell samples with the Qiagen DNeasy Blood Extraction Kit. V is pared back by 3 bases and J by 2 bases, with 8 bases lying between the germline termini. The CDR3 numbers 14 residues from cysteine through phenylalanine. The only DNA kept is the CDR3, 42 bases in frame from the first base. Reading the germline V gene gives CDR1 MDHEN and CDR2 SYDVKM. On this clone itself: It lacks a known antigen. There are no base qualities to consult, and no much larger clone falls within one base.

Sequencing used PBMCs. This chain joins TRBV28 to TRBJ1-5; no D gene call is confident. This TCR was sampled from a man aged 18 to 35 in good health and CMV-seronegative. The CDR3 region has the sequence CASSFLSGNQPQHF. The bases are TGTGCCAGCAGTTTCCTTTCGGGCAATCAGCCCCAGCATTTT. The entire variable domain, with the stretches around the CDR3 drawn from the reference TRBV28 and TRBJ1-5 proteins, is DVKVTQSSRYLVKRTGEKVFLECVQDMDHENMFWYRQDPGLGLRLIYFSYDVKMKEKGDIPEGYSVSREKKERFSLILESASTNQTSMYLCASSFLSGNQPQHFGDGTRLSIL.